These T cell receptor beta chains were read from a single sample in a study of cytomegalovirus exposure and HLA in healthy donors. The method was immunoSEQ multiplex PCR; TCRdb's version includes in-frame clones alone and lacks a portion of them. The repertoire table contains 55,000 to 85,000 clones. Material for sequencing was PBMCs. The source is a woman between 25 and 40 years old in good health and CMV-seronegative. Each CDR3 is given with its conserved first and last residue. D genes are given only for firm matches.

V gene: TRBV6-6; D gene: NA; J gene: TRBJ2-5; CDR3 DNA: TGTGCCAGCAGTTACGTTAATGCGGCCCAAGAGACCCAGTACTTC; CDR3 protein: CASSYVNAAQETQYF
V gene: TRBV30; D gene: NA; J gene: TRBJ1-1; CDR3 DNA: TGTGCCTGGAGTGTGGGGCGGTTGAACACTGAAGCTTTCTTT; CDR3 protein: CAWSVGRLNTEAFF
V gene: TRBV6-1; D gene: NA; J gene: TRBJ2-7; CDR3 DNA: TGTGCCAGCAGTGATGAGGGGGTCCCCCACGAGCAGTACTTC; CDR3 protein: CASSDEGVPHEQYF
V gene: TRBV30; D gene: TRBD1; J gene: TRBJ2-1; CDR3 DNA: TGTGCCTGGATGAGGGGGCGATATGAGCAGTTCTTC; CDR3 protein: CAWMRGRYEQFF
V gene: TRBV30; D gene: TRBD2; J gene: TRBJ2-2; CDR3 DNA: TGTGCCTGGAAGCTAGCGGGTAGGGCCGGGGAGCTGTTTTTT; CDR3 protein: CAWKLAGRAGELFF
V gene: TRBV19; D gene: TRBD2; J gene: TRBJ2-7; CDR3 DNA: TGTGCCAGTAGTACCAGACTAGCGCCATACGAGCAGTACTTC; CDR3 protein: CASSTRLAPYEQYF
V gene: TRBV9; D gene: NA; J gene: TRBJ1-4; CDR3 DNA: TGTGCCAGCAGCGGGCGGACAGTTAGGGGTGAAAAACTGTTTTTT; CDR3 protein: CASSGRTVRGEKLFF
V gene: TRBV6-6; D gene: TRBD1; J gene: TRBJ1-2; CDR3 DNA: TGTGCCAGCAGTCCAGGGACAGCCTTCTATGGCTACACCTTC; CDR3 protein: CASSPGTAFYGYTF
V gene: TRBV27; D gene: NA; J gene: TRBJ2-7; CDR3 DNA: TGTGCCAGCAGACCCTTCGCGGGATATTCTAACGAGCAGTACTTC; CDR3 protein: CASRPFAGYSNEQYF
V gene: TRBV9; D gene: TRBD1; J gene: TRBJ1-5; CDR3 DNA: TGTGCCAGCAGCGTAGGGACAGGGGGCTTTCAGCCCCAGCATTTT; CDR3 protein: CASSVGTGGFQPQHF
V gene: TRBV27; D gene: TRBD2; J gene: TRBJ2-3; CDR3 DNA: TGTGCCAGCAGTTTATTGGGACTAGCGGGTAGAGATACGCAGTATTTT; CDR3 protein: CASSLLGLAGRDTQYF
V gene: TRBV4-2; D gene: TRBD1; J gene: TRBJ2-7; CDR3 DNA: TGTGCCAGCAGCACGGACAGGGGTTACGAGCAGTACTTC; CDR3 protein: CASSTDRGYEQYF
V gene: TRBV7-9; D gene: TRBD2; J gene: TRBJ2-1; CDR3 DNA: TGTGCCAGCAGCCCAAGAGTGGTTCGACTAGCGGTCACCTACAATGAGCAGTTCTTC; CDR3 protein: CASSPRVVRLAVTYNEQFF
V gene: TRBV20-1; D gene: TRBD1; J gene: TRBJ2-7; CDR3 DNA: TGCAGTGCTAGACAGGGGGACGAGCAGTACTTC; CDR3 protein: CSARQGDEQYF
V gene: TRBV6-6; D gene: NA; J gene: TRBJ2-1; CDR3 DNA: TGTGCCAGCAGTTACGCGGGACAGCAGTTCTTC; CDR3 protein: CASSYAGQQFF
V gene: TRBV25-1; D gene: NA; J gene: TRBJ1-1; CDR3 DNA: TGTGCCAGCTCCTTCGGCGGCACTGAAGCTTTCTTT; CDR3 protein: CASSFGGTEAFF
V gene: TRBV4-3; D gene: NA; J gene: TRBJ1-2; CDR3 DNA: TGCGCCAGCAGCCAAGAGGCGGCTAACTATGGCTACACCTTC; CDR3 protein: CASSQEAANYGYTF
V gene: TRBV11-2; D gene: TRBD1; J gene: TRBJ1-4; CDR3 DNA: TGTGCCAGCAGCTTAGCGACAGGGTCTAATGAAAAACTGTTTTTT; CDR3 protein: CASSLATGSNEKLFF
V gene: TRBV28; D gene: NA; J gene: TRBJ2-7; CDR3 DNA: TGTGCCAGCAGCCCCCGGGGGATACGCGAGCAGTACTTC; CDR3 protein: CASSPRGIREQYF
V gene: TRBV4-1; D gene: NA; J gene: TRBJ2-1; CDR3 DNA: TGCGCCAGCAGCCAAGGGGGAGCGAACTACCCAGGTGGGAATGAGCAGTTCTTC; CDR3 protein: CASSQGGANYPGGNEQFF
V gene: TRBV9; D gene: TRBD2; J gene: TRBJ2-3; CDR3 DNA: TGTGCCAGCAGCGTAGTTTCTAGCGGGATAGATACGCAGTATTTT; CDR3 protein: CASSVVSSGIDTQYF
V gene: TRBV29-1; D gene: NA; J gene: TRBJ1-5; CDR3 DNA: TGCAGCGTCCTCCTTGCGCAGGGCCTCCAGCCCCAGCATTTT; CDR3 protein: CSVLLAQGLQPQHF
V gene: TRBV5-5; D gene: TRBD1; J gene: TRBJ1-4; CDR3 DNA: TGTGCCAGCCGAAATCGGGACAGGGCGGACGAAAAACTGTTTTTT; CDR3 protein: CASRNRDRADEKLFF
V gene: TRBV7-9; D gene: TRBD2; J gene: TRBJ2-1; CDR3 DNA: TGTGCCAGCAGCTCCATAGCGGGAGTCAATGAGCAGTTCTTC; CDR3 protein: CASSSIAGVNEQFF
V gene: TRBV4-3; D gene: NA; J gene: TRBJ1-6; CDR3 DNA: TGCGCCAGCAGCCAAGTGGCCGGACTGAGCTCCTATAATTCACCCCTCCACTTT; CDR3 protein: CASSQVAGLSSYNSPLHF
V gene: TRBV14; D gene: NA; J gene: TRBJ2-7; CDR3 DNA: TGTGCCAGCAGCACCCGAGAGACCTACGAGCAGTACTTC; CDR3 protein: CASSTRETYEQYF
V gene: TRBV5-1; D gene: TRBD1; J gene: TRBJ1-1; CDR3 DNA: TGCGCCAGCAGCTTGGAGGGGACAGTACTTGCCACTGAAGCTTTCTTT; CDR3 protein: CASSLEGTVLATEAFF
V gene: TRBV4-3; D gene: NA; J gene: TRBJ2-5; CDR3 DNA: TGCGCCAGCAGCCAAGATAACAGTCAAGAGACCCAGTACTTC; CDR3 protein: CASSQDNSQETQYF
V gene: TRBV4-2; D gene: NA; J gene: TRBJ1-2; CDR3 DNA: TGTGCCAGCAGCCAAGAATTGGAAGCGTTTTATGGCTACACCTTC; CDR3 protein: CASSQELEAFYGYTF
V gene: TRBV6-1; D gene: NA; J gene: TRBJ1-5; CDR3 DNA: TGTGCCAGCAGTCCAAAAGCCCCGACTTTAGTACAGCATTTT; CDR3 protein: CASSPKAPTLVQHF
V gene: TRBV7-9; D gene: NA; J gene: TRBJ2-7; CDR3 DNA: TGTGCCAGCAGCTCCAGGGTAGCCTCCTACGAGCAGTACTTC; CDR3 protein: CASSSRVASYEQYF
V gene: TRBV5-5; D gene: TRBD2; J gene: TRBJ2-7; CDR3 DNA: TGTGCCAGCAGCTTGGTTAGCGGGGGGCGAACCTACGAGCAGTACTTC; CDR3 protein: CASSLVSGGRTYEQYF
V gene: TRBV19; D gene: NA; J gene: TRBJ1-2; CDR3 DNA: TGTGCCAGTATCCCAACCGGGGGTCTTAACTATGGCTACACCTTC; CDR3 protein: CASIPTGGLNYGYTF
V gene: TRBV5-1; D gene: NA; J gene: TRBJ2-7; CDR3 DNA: TGCGCCAGCAGCTCCCCAGGTTTCTACGAGCAGTACTTC; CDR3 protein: CASSSPGFYEQYF